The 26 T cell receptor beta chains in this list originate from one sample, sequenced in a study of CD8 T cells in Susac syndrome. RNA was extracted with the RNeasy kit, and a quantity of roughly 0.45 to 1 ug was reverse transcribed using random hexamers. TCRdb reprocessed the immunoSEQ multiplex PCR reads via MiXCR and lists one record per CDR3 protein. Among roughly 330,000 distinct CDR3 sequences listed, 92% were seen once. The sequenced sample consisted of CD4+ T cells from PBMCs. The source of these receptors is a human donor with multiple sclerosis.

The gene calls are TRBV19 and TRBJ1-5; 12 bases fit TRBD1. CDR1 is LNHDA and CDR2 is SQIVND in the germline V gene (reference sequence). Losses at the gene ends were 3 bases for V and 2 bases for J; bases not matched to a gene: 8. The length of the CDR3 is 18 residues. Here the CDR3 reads CASSISRDRGPGNQPQHF. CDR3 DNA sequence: TGTGCCAGTAGTATCTCCCGGGACAGGGGGCCGGGCAATCAGCCCCAGCATTTT.

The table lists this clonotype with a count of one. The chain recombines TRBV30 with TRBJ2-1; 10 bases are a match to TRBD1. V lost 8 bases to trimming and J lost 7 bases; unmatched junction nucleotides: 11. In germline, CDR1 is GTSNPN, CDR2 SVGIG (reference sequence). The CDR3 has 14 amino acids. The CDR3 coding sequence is TGTGCCGGAGGAGACCGGGACAGGGGAAATGAGCAGTTCTTC. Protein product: CAGGDRDRGNEQFF.

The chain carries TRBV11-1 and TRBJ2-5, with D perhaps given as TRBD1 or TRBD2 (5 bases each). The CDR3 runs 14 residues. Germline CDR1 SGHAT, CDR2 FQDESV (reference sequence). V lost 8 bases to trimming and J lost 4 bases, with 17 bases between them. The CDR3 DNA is TGTGCCAGCGGGGCGAGTAGAGGGGCAGAGACCCAGTACTTC. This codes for CASGASRGAETQYF.

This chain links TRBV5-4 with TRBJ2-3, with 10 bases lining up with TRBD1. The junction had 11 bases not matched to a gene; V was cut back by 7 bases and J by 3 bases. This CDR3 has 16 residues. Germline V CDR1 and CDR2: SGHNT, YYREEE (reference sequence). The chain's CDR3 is CASSARDRGDTDTQYF. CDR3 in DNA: TGTGCCAGCTCGGCGCGGGACAGGGGAGATACAGATACGCAGTATTTT.

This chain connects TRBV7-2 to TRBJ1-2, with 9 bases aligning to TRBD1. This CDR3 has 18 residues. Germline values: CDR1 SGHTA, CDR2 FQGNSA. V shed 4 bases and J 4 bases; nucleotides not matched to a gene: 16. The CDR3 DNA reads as TGTGCCAGCAGCTCCCCCCCGGGACAGGGAACCTTCGGCTATGGCTACACCTTC. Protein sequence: CASSSPPGQGTFGYGYTF.

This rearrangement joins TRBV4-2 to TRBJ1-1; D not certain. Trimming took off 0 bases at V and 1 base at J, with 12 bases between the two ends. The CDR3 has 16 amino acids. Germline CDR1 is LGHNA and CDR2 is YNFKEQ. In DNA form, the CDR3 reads TGTGCCAGCAGCCAAGATATGAGGGTTGGGAACACTGAAGCTTTCTTT. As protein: CASSQDMRVGNTEAFF.

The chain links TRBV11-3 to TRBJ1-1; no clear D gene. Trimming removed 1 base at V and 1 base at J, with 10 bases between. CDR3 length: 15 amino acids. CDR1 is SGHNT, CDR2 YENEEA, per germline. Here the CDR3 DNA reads TGTGCCAGCAGCTTAGTCGGGGATGCGAACACTGAAGCTTTCTTT. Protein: CASSLVGDANTEAFF. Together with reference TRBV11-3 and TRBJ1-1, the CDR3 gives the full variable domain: EAGVVQSPRYKIIEKKQPVAFWCNPISGHNTLYWYLQNLGQGPELLIRYENEEAVDDSQLPKDRFSAERLKGVDSTLKIQPAELGDSAVYLCASSLVGDANTEAFFGQGTRLTVV.

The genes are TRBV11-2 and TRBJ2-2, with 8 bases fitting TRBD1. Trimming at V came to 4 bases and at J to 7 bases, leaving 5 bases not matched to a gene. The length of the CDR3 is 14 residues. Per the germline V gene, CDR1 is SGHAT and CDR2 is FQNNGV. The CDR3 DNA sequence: TGTGCCAGCAGCTCGGACAGGGTTTTCGGGGAGCTGTTTTTT. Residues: CASSSDRVFGELFF.

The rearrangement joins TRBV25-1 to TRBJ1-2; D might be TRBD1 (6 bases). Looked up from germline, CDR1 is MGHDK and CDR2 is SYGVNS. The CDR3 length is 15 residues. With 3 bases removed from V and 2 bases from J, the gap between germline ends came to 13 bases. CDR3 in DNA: TGTGCCAGCAGTGAGCTCGGACAGCCAAACTATGGCTACACCTTC. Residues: CASSELGQPNYGYTF.

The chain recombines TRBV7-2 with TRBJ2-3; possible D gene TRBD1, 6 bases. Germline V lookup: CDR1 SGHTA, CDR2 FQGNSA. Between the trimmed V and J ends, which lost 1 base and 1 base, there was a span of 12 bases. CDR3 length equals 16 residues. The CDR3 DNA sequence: TGTGCCAGCAGCTTAGGGTGGGGGCGGCGCACAGATACGCAGTATTTT. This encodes CASSLGWGRRTDTQYF.

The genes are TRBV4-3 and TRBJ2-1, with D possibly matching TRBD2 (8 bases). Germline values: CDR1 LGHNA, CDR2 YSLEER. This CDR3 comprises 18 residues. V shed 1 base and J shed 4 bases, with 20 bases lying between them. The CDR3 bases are TGCGCCAGCAGCCAAGGAGTCGGGGGGGGACAGCTTTACAATGAGCAGTTCTTC. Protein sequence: CASSQGVGGGQLYNEQFF.

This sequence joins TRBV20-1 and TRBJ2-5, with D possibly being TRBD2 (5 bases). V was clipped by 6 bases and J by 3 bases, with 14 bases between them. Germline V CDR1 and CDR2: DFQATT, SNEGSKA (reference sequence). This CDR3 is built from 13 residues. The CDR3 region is CSAPISGKETQYF. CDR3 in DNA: TGCAGTGCACCAATCTCGGGGAAAGAGACCCAGTACTTC.

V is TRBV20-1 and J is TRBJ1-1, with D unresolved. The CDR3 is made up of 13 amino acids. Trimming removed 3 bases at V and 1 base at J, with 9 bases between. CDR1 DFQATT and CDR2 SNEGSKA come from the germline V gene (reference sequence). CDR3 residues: CSASLGQNTEAFF. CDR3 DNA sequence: TGCAGTGCTAGTTTGGGCCAGAACACTGAAGCTTTCTTT.

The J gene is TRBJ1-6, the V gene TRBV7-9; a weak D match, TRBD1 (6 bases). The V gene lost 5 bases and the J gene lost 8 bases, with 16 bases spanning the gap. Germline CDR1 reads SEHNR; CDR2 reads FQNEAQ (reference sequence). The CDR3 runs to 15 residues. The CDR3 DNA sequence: TGTGCCAGCAGCCCCGCAGGGGAGAGGTATTCACCCCTCCACTTT. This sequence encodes CASSPAGERYSPLHF.

CDR3 residues: CASSHAVGGVLSSYNEQFF. CDR3 DNA: TGTGCCAGCAGCCACGCGGTTGGCGGGGTCCTTAGCTCCTACAATGAGCAGTTCTTC. The rearrangement uses TRBV4-2 and TRBJ2-1, with TRBD2 as a possible D gene (6 bases). Germline CDR1 and CDR2: LGHNA and YNFKEQ. This CDR3 contains 19 residues. The ends were cut back, 3 bases at V and 0 bases at J, with 21 bases in the middle.

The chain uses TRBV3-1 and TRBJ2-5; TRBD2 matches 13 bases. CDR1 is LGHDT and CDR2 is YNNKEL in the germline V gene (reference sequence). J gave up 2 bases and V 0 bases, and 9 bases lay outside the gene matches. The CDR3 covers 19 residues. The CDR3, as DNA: TGTGCCAGCAGCCAAGACTGGACTAGCGGGGGTGTATTTCAAGAGACCCAGTACTTC. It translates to CASSQDWTSGGVFQETQYF.

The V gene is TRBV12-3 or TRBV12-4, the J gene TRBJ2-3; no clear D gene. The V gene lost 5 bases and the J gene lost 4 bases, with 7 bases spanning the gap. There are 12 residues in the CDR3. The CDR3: CASSPYPDTQYF. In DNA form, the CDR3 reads TGTGCCAGCAGTCCCTATCCAGATACGCAGTATTTT.

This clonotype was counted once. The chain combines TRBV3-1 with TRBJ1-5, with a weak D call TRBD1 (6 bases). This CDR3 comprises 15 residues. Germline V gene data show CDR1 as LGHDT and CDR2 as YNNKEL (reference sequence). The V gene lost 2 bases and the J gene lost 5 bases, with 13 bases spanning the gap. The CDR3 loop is CASSQLAGVDQPQHF. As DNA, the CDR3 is TGTGCCAGCAGCCAATTAGCAGGGGTGGATCAGCCCCAGCATTTT.

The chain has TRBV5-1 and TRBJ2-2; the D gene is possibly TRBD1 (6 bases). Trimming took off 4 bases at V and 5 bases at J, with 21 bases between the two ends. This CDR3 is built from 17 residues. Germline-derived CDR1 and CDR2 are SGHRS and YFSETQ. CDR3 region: CASSPDQGNRLTGELFF. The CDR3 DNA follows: TGCGCCAGCAGCCCGGATCAGGGGAACCGGCTTACCGGGGAGCTGTTTTTT.

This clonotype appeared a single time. CDR3 nucleotide sequence: TGTGCCAGCAGCCCTCGTAGCGGGAGACCCCCTTACAATGAGCAGTTCTTC. Translation gives CASSPRSGRPPYNEQFF. The chain combines TRBV7-9 with TRBJ2-1, with 9 nucleotides matching TRBD2. Germline V lookup: CDR1 SEHNR, CDR2 FQNEAQ (reference sequence). CDR3 size: 17 residues. V was clipped by 5 bases and J by 4 bases; unmatched bases: 12. The full variable domain, in which reference TRBV7-9 and TRBJ2-1 provide the parts outside the CDR3, is DTGVSQNPRHKITKRGQNVTFRCDPISEHNRLYWYRQTLGQGPEFLTYFQNEAQLEKSRLLSDRFSAERPKGSFSTLEIQRTEQGDSAMYLCASSPRSGRPPYNEQFFGPGTRLTVL.

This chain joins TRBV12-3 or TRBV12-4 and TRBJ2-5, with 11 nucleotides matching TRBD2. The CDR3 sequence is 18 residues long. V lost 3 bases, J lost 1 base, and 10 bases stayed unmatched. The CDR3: CASSLGLAGGSFQETQYF. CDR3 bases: TGTGCCAGCAGTTTGGGGCTAGCGGGGGGATCCTTCCAAGAGACCCAGTACTTC.

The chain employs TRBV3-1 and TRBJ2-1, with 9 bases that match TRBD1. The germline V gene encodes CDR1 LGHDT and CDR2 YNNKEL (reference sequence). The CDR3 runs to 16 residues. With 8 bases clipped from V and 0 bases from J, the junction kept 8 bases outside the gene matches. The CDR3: CASRPGQGFSYNEQFF. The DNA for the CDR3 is TGTGCCAGCCGACCGGGACAGGGATTCTCCTACAATGAGCAGTTCTTC.

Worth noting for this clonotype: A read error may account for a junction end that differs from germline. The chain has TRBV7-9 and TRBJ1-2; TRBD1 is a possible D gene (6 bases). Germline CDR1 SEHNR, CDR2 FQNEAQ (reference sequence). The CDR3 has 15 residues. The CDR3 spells CASSLGAGVGYDYTF. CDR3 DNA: TGTGCCAGCAGCTTAGGGGCAGGGGTCGGCTATGACTACACCTTC.

Here the CDR3 DNA reads TGCGCCAGCAGCTTGGACAGGGTTGAAGCTTTCTTT. Protein sequence: CASSLDRVEAFF. The chain carries TRBV5-1 and TRBJ1-1; tentatively, D is TRBD1 (6 bases). CDR3 length: 12 residues. Germline values: CDR1 SGHRS, CDR2 YFSETQ. V was pared by 0 bases and J by 7 bases, with 7 bases between.

This CDR3 reads CASSFLAGGRDIQYF. CDR3 nucleotide sequence: TGTGCCAGCAGTTTCCTAGCGGGGGGCAGGGACATTCAGTACTTC. The chain carries TRBV28 and TRBJ2-4, with 11 bases fitting TRBD2. The CDR3 loop spans 15 amino acids. V lost 3 bases to trimming and J lost 8 bases; unmatched junction nucleotides: 6. Germline loops: CDR1 MDHEN, CDR2 SYDVKM.

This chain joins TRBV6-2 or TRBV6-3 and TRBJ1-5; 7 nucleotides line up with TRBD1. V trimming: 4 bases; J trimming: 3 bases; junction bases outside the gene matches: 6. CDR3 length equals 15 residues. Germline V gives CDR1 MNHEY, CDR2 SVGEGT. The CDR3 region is CASSSGTANNQPQHF. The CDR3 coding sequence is TGTGCCAGCAGTTCAGGGACAGCCAACAATCAGCCCCAGCATTTT.